The present TCR beta chain was sequenced within a study of blood T cell repertoires in COVID-19. Study information: Acute and convalescent COVID-19 samples came from the United States, Italy and Spain. In each case, the material was cDNA or gDNA derived from T cells, B-cell-depleted T cells, or PBMCs.

How the authors handled the data: Researchers report that nucleated cell counts were estimated from reference gene primer amplification. Some clones are missing from TCRdb's copy, which holds only in-frame ones; the method was immunoSEQ multiplex PCR. The V and J calls and clone size come from that table; D and trimming were worked out from the DNA. The repertoire consists of hundreds of thousands of clones, with around 89% occurring once and the leading ten covering roughly 1.2%. This CDR3 contains 13 residues. V was pared by 4 bases and J by 5 bases, with 11 bases between. Germline loops: CDR1 LNHDA, CDR2 SQIVND (reference sequence).

The receptor comes from a man aged 35 to 55 with acute or convalescent COVID-19. This chain joins TRBV19 and TRBJ1-2, with D perhaps matching TRBD1 (6 bases). Sequenced sample: peripheral blood. Written as DNA, the CDR3 is TGTGCCAGTAGTACACAGGGTCTGTATGGCTACACCTTC. This encodes CASSTQGLYGYTF.